This T cell receptor (beta chain) was sequenced for a study of technical replicates of blood from a few donors. Sequenced by immunoSEQ multiplex PCR; TCRdb stores in-frame clones only, minus some. This sample has about 75,000 clones; approximately 97% occur once, and the top ten carry around 0.31%. The CDR3 sequence is 14 residues long. Trimming shortened V by 1 base and J by 1 base, and 7 bases separated the two germline ends. Germline CDR1 and CDR2: LNHDA and SQIVND (reference sequence). The clonotype comes from a human donor in good health. Sequencing was carried out using T cells isolated from PBMCs. The chain recombines TRBV19 with TRBJ1-1; a weak D match, TRBD1 (5 bases). The CDR3 spells CASSIGRGNTEAFF. Written as DNA, the CDR3 is TGTGCCAGTAGTATAGGGAGGGGGAACACTGAAGCTTTCTTT.